This T cell receptor beta chain was sequenced during a study of T cell changes during pregnancy in multiple sclerosis. This CDR3 has 18 amino acids. Germline values: CDR1 SGHRS, CDR2 YFSETQ. Deletions cut 7 bases from V and 2 bases from J, with 22 bases between. Sequencing was performed with immunoSEQ multiplex PCR; in TCRdb, only in-frame clones are kept and a portion is missing. This table has under 70,000 clones, 90% appearing once. The source was peripheral blood, collected in the third trimester of pregnancy. The chain employs TRBV5-1 and TRBJ2-6, with D possibly TRBD1 on 5 matching bases. This sequence was found in a female donor in good health, enrolled as a control in a pregnancy study. The CDR3, as DNA: TGCGCCAGCCTGGGGCAGGGCAGTGATGCAGCTGGGGCCAACGTCCTGACTTTC. The encoded protein is CASLGQGSDAAGANVLTF.